This T cell receptor beta chain was profiled in a study of neurological immune-mediated disorders. This clonotype was recorded at least ten times. Template-switch 5'RACE cDNA synthesis added a 10-nucleotide unique molecular identifier. Using its own MiXCR run on the 5' RACE reads, TCRdb lists one record per CDR3 protein. The sample holds roughly 59,000 distinct CDR3 sequences, more than 4.5% seen once. Germline V gene sequence: CDR1 DFQATT, CDR2 SNEGSKA (reference sequence). The CDR3 consists of 17 residues. Trimming stripped 0 bases from V and 4 bases from J, with 16 bases between. This chain links TRBV20-1 with TRBJ1-6; D call uncertain. Specimen: PBMCs. This clonotype was sampled from a human donor with multiple sclerosis. The donor label of this sample is uncertain. The CDR3 DNA reads as TGCAGTGCTAGAGACCCGAAGGGAGAAGGGTATAATTCACCCCTCCACTTT. Residues: CSARDPKGEGYNSPLHF.